The present entry profiles one T cell receptor beta chain with its context. Its antigen remains unknown. CDR3 size: 14 residues. Looked up from germline, CDR1 is SGHVS and CDR2 is FQNEAQ. V was pared by 5 bases and J by 4 bases, with 9 bases between. Time point reported: sample taken at primary tumor resection. Sequencing covered unsorted whole RNA taken from tumor, nontumor lung or frozen PBMC. This specimen comes from a study of spatial heterogeneity in lung cancer. Looking at the study overall: Consistently, beta-chain sequences turned up in larger numbers than alpha-chain sequences did. Each distinct TCR and UMI combination averaged more than ten appearances in raw reads. Notes on the study in general: Follow-up blood showed ubiquitous expanded tumor TCRs less than blood at resection did.

TCRdb analysed the 5' RACE reads with MiXCR anew, one entry per CDR3 protein. The sample yields approximately 82,000 distinct CDR3 sequences, 10% to 15% seen once. This TCR was sampled from a male donor with early-stage non-small cell lung cancer. V usage is TRBV7-8 and J usage is TRBJ1-6; D is unclear. The sample in question was PBMCs, obtained at surgery. The CDR3 protein is CASSPDGYNSPLHF. The CDR3, as DNA: TGTGCCAGCAGCCCGGACGGGTATAATTCACCCCTCCACTTT.